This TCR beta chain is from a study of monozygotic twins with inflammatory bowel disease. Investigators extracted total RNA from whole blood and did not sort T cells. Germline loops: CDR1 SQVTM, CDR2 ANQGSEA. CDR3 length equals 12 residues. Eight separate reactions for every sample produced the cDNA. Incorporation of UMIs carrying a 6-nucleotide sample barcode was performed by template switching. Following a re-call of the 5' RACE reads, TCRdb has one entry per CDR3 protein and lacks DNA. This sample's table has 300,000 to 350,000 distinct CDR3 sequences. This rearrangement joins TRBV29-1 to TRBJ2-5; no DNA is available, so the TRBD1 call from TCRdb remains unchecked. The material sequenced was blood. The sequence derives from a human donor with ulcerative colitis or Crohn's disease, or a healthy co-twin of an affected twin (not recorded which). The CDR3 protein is CSPRTGDQTQYF.